The rows below give T cell receptor beta chains drawn from one sample of a study of cytomegalovirus exposure and HLA in healthy donors. The protocol was immunoSEQ multiplex PCR, while the TCRdb copy is restricted to in-frame clones and leaves out a portion. The sample carries fewer than 150,000 clones, 77% recorded once. Sequencing input: PBMCs. The origin of the receptors is a human donor in good health. CDR3s include the opening cysteine and the closing phenylalanine or tryptophan. Fields, in order: CDR3 protein, CDR3 DNA, J gene, clone size, D gene, V gene. D genes are given only for firm matches. Size values are once, few and many counts, or a class for expanded clones, and some rows have none.

CDR3 protein: CASRSTGVSAEAFF
CDR3 DNA: TGTGCCAGCAGGTCGACAGGGGTTAGCGCTGAAGCTTTCTTT
J gene: TRBJ1-1
clone size: -
D gene: TRBD1
V gene: TRBV27

CDR3 protein: CASSRTSGSYNEQFF
CDR3 DNA: TGTGCCAGCAGCCGAACTAGCGGGAGTTACAATGAGCAGTTCTTC
J gene: TRBJ2-1
clone size: -
D gene: TRBD2
V gene: TRBV2

CDR3 protein: CASSPGTGGYEQYF
CDR3 DNA: TGCGCCAGCAGCCCCGGGACAGGGGGCTACGAGCAGTACTTC
J gene: TRBJ2-7
clone size: -
D gene: TRBD1
V gene: TRBV5-1

CDR3 protein: CAWSSGSPQPQHF
CDR3 DNA: TGTGCCTGGAGCTCAGGGTCCCCTCAGCCCCAGCATTTT
J gene: TRBJ1-5
clone size: -
D gene: -
V gene: TRBV30

CDR3 protein: CASSSDRARGNTIYF
CDR3 DNA: TGTGCCAGCAGCTCCGACCGAGCGAGAGGAAACACCATATATTTT
J gene: TRBJ1-3
clone size: -
D gene: -
V gene: TRBV5-8

CDR3 protein: CASSRQGVGNTIYF
CDR3 DNA: TGTGCCAGCAGTCGACAGGGGGTCGGAAACACCATATATTTT
J gene: TRBJ1-3
clone size: -
D gene: TRBD1
V gene: TRBV6-5

CDR3 protein: CSSSWTSGYEQYF
CDR3 DNA: TGTTCCAGCAGCTGGACTAGCGGTTACGAGCAGTACTTC
J gene: TRBJ2-7
clone size: once
D gene: TRBD2
V gene: TRBV7-9

CDR3 protein: CAWSDPGLAYTDTQYF
CDR3 DNA: TGTGCCTGGAGTGACCCGGGACTAGCGTACACAGATACGCAGTATTTT
J gene: TRBJ2-3
clone size: -
D gene: TRBD2
V gene: TRBV30

CDR3 protein: CASSTRTAPENTEAFF
CDR3 DNA: TGTGCCAGCAGCACCCGGACAGCTCCGGAAAACACTGAAGCTTTCTTT
J gene: TRBJ1-1
clone size: -
D gene: -
V gene: TRBV11-2

CDR3 protein: CASSSTLTGNEKLFF
CDR3 DNA: TGTGCCAGCAGCTCGACGTTGACAGGGAATGAAAAACTGTTTTTT
J gene: TRBJ1-4
clone size: few
D gene: TRBD1
V gene: TRBV7-9

CDR3 protein: CSVEVLITGGSPEAFF
CDR3 DNA: TGCAGCGTTGAAGTTTTGATAACAGGGGGCTCCCCTGAAGCTTTCTTT
J gene: TRBJ1-1
clone size: -
D gene: TRBD1
V gene: TRBV29-1

CDR3 protein: CASSESASGVGELFF
CDR3 DNA: TGCGCCAGCAGTGAGTCGGCTAGCGGGGTCGGGGAGCTGTTTTTT
J gene: TRBJ2-2
clone size: -
D gene: TRBD2
V gene: TRBV10-1

CDR3 protein: CASSLGGDNQPQHF
CDR3 DNA: TGCGCCAGCAGCCTAGGGGGAGACAATCAGCCCCAGCATTTT
J gene: TRBJ1-5
clone size: -
D gene: -
V gene: TRBV5-1

CDR3 protein: CASSFSGTGPYEQYF
CDR3 DNA: TGTGCCAGCAGCTTCTCCGGGACAGGGCCCTACGAGCAGTACTTC
J gene: TRBJ2-7
clone size: -
D gene: TRBD1
V gene: TRBV7-2

CDR3 protein: CASSPRLTGGNEQYF
CDR3 DNA: TGTGCCAGCTCACCCCGTTTGACAGGGGGGAACGAGCAGTACTTC
J gene: TRBJ2-7
clone size: -
D gene: TRBD1
V gene: TRBV18

CDR3 protein: CASSLGDRASGNTIYF
CDR3 DNA: TGCGCCAGCAGCTTGGGGGACAGGGCTTCCGGAAACACCATATATTTT
J gene: TRBJ1-3
clone size: -
D gene: TRBD1
V gene: TRBV5-1

CDR3 protein: CASSPTSGGGYDTQYF
CDR3 DNA: TGTGCCAGCAGTCCTACTAGCGGAGGGGGTTATGATACGCAGTATTTT
J gene: TRBJ2-3
clone size: -
D gene: TRBD2
V gene: TRBV5-4

CDR3 protein: CASGFRGVEVEAFF
CDR3 DNA: TGTGCTAGTGGTTTTAGAGGCGTAGAGGTGGAAGCTTTCTTT
J gene: TRBJ1-1
clone size: few
D gene: -
V gene: TRBV12-5

CDR3 protein: CASRVQGGHQPQHF
CDR3 DNA: TGTGCCAGCAGGGTTCAAGGGGGTCATCAGCCCCAGCATTTT
J gene: TRBJ1-5
clone size: -
D gene: -
V gene: TRBV19

CDR3 protein: CASSLGGFQETQYF
CDR3 DNA: TGCGCCAGCAGCTTAGGGGGATTCCAAGAGACCCAGTACTTC
J gene: TRBJ2-5
clone size: -
D gene: -
V gene: TRBV5-1

CDR3 protein: CASSYRASTHDEQFF
CDR3 DNA: TGTGCCAGCAGTTACCGAGCTAGCACTCACGATGAGCAGTTCTTC
J gene: TRBJ2-1
clone size: -
D gene: -
V gene: TRBV6-6

CDR3 protein: CASSVAGEWDEQYF
CDR3 DNA: TGTGCCAGCAGTGTGGCGGGAGAATGGGACGAGCAGTACTTC
J gene: TRBJ2-7
clone size: -
D gene: TRBD2
V gene: TRBV6-5

CDR3 protein: CASSQVTDRPRREQYF
CDR3 DNA: TGCGCCAGCAGCCAAGTGACAGACAGACCCCGACGCGAGCAGTACTTC
J gene: TRBJ2-7
clone size: -
D gene: -
V gene: TRBV5-1

CDR3 protein: CASSKVPGPSGRAYEQYF
CDR3 DNA: TGTGCCAGCAGCAAAGTTCCGGGGCCTAGCGGGAGGGCCTACGAGCAGTACTTC
J gene: TRBJ2-7
clone size: -
D gene: -
V gene: TRBV21-1

CDR3 protein: CASSFQLGGHNEQFF
CDR3 DNA: TGTGCCAGCAGCTTTCAACTAGGGGGCCACAATGAGCAGTTCTTC
J gene: TRBJ2-1
clone size: few
D gene: TRBD1
V gene: TRBV7-8

CDR3 protein: CASSLGAGGPGTDTQYF
CDR3 DNA: TGCGCCAGCAGCTTGGGAGCGGGAGGGCCAGGAACAGATACGCAGTATTTT
J gene: TRBJ2-3
clone size: -
D gene: TRBD2
V gene: TRBV5-1

CDR3 protein: CASSDPRGSGNTIYF
CDR3 DNA: TGTGCCAGCAGCGACCCCAGGGGATCAGGAAACACCATATATTTT
J gene: TRBJ1-3
clone size: -
D gene: -
V gene: TRBV9

CDR3 protein: CASGTGGSGNTIYF
CDR3 DNA: TGTGCCAGCGGGACGGGAGGCTCTGGAAACACCATATATTTT
J gene: TRBJ1-3
clone size: -
D gene: -
V gene: TRBV27

CDR3 protein: CASSLGGTGSGNTIYF
CDR3 DNA: TGTGCCAGCAGCTTGGGAGGGACAGGGTCCGGAAACACCATATATTTT
J gene: TRBJ1-3
clone size: -
D gene: TRBD1
V gene: TRBV5-8

CDR3 protein: CASSLPAGGSGEQFF
CDR3 DNA: TGTGCCAGCAGTTTACCGGCGGGAGGTTCAGGTGAGCAGTTCTTC
J gene: TRBJ2-1
clone size: -
D gene: TRBD2
V gene: TRBV28

CDR3 protein: CASSARVKQGLGIQPQHF
CDR3 DNA: TGTGCCAGCAGCGCGAGAGTCAAGCAGGGTTTAGGGATCCAGCCCCAGCATTTT
J gene: TRBJ1-5
clone size: -
D gene: -
V gene: TRBV9

CDR3 protein: CASNLQGSRLGTEAFF
CDR3 DNA: TGTGCCAGCAATCTACAGGGGTCCCGCCTAGGCACTGAAGCTTTCTTT
J gene: TRBJ1-1
clone size: -
D gene: TRBD1
V gene: TRBV2

CDR3 protein: CASSASFEQYF
CDR3 DNA: TGTGCCAGCAGCGCAAGCTTCGAGCAGTACTTC
J gene: TRBJ2-7
clone size: -
D gene: -
V gene: TRBV11-3

CDR3 protein: CASSVTGVYEQYF
CDR3 DNA: TGTGCCAGCAGTGTTACCGGGGTATACGAGCAGTACTTC
J gene: TRBJ2-7
clone size: -
D gene: -
V gene: TRBV25-1

CDR3 protein: CASRVDSLGKTQYF
CDR3 DNA: TGCGCCAGCAGAGTGGACAGCCTTGGGAAGACCCAGTACTTC
J gene: TRBJ2-5
clone size: -
D gene: -
V gene: TRBV5-1

CDR3 protein: CASSLGTGATNEKLFF
CDR3 DNA: TGCGCCAGCAGCTTGGGCACAGGGGCCACTAATGAAAAACTGTTTTTT
J gene: TRBJ1-4
clone size: once
D gene: TRBD1
V gene: TRBV5-1

CDR3 protein: CSVEPDRANTEAFF
CDR3 DNA: TGCAGCGTTGAGCCGGACAGGGCGAACACTGAAGCTTTCTTT
J gene: TRBJ1-1
clone size: -
D gene: TRBD1
V gene: TRBV29-1

CDR3 protein: CASSLSSGGRFQPQHF
CDR3 DNA: TGTGCCAGCAGTTTATCCTCGGGGGGGCGATTTCAGCCCCAGCATTTT
J gene: TRBJ1-5
clone size: -
D gene: -
V gene: TRBV28

CDR3 protein: CASSGTGPPKNIQYF
CDR3 DNA: TGTGCCAGCTCAGGGACAGGTCCCCCCAAAAACATTCAGTACTTC
J gene: TRBJ2-4
clone size: few
D gene: TRBD1
V gene: TRBV18

CDR3 protein: CASSLGGLAGRPEQYF
CDR3 DNA: TGTGCCAGCAGCTTAGGGGGACTAGCGGGAAGACCCGAGCAGTACTTC
J gene: TRBJ2-7
clone size: -
D gene: TRBD2
V gene: TRBV7-2

CDR3 protein: CASSSNVGGGEKLFF
CDR3 DNA: TGCGCCAGCAGCTCGAACGTAGGGGGGGGAGAAAAACTGTTTTTT
J gene: TRBJ1-4
clone size: -
D gene: -
V gene: TRBV5-1

CDR3 protein: CASSRLGGGNGYTF
CDR3 DNA: TGTGCCAGTAGTCGGCTGGGGGGAGGCAATGGCTACACCTTC
J gene: TRBJ1-2
clone size: -
D gene: -
V gene: TRBV19

CDR3 protein: CASGLVAGGNEQFF
CDR3 DNA: TGTGCTAGTGGTTTGGTGGCTGGCGGCAATGAGCAGTTCTTC
J gene: TRBJ2-1
clone size: -
D gene: -
V gene: TRBV12-5

CDR3 protein: CASSGGHSYEQYF
CDR3 DNA: TGTGCCAGCAGTGGCGGCCACTCCTACGAGCAGTACTTC
J gene: TRBJ2-7
clone size: -
D gene: -
V gene: TRBV27

CDR3 protein: CASRGAPGTESYLLAKNIQYF
CDR3 DNA: TGTGCCAGCAGGGGGGCTCCCGGGACAGAGTCTTACCTGCTAGCCAAAAACATTCAGTACTTC
J gene: TRBJ2-4
clone size: -
D gene: TRBD1
V gene: TRBV2

CDR3 protein: CSVEVDRVHTEAFF
CDR3 DNA: TGCAGCGTTGAAGTGGACAGGGTACACACTGAAGCTTTCTTT
J gene: TRBJ1-1
clone size: -
D gene: TRBD1
V gene: TRBV29-1